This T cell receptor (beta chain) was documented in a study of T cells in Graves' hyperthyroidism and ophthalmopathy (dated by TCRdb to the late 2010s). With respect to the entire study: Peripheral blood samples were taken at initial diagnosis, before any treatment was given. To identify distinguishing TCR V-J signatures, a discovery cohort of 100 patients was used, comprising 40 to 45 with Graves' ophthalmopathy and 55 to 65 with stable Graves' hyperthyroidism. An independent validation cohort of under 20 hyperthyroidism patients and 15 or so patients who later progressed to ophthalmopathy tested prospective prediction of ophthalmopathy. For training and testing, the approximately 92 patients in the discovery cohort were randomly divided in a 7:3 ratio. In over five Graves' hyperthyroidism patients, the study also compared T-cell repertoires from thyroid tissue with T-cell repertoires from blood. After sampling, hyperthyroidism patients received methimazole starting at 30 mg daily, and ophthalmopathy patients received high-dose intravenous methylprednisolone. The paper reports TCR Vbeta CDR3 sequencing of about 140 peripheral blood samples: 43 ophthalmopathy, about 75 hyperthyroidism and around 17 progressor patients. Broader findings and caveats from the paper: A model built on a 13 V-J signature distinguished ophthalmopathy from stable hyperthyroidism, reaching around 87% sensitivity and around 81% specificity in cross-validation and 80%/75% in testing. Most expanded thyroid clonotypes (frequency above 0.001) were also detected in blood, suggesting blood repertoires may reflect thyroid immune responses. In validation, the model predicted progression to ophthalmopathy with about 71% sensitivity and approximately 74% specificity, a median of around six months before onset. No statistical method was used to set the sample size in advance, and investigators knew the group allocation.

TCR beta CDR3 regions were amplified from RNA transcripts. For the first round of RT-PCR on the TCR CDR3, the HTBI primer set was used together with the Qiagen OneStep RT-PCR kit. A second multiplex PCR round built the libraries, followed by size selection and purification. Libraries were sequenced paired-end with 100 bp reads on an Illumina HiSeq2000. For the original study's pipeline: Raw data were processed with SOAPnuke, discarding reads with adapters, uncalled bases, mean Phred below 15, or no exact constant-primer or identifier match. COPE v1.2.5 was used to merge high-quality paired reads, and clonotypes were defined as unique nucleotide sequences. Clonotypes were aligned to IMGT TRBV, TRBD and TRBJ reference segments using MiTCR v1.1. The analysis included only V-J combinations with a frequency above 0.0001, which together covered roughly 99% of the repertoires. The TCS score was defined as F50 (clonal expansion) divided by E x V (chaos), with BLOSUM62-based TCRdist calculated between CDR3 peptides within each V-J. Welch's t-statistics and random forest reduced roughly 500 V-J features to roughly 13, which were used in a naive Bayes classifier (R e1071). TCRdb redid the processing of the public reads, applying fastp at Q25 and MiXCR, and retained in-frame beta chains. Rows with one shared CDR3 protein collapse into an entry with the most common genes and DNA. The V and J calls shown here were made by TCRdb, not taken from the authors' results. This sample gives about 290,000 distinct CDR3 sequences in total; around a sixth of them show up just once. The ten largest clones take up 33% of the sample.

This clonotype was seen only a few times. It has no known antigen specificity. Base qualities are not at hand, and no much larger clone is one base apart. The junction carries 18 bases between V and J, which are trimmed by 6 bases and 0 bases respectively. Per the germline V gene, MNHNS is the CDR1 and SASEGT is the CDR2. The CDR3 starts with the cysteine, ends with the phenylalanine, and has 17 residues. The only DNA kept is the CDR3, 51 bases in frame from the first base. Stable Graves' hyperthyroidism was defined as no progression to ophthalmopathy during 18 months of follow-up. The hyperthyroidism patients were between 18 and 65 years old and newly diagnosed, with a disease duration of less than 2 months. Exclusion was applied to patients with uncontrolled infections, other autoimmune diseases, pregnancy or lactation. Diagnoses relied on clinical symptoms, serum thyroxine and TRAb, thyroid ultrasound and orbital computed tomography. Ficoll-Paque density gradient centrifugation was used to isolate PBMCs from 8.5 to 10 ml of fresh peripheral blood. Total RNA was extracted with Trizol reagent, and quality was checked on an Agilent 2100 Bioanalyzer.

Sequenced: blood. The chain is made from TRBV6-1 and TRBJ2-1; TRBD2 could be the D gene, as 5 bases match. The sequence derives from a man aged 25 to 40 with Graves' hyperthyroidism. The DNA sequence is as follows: TGTGCCAGCAGCCTTCGGGGAATGGGCAGCTCCTACAATGAGCAGTTCTTC. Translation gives CASSLRGMGSSYNEQFF.